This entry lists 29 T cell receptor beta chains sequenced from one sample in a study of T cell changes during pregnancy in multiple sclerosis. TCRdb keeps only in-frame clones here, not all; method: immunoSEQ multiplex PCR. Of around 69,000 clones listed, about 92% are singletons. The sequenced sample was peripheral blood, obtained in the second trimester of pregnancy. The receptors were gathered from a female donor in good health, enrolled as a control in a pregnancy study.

Written as DNA, the CDR3 is TGTGCCAGCAGCGGGACCGCGACAGGGGCGTGGGGAAACACCATATATTTT. Protein: CASSGTATGAWGNTIYF. The J gene is TRBJ1-3, the V gene TRBV9; TRBD1 matches at 8 bases. The CDR3 runs 17 residues. With 3 bases clipped from V and 4 bases from J, the junction kept 12 bases outside the gene matches. In germline, CDR1 is SGDLS, CDR2 YYNGEE.

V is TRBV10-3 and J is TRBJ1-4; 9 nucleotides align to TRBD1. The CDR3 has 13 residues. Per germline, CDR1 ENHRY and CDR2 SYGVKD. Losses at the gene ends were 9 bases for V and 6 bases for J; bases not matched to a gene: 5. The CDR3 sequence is CAIRDREDEKLFF. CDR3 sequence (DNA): TGTGCCATTCGGGACAGGGAGGATGAAAAACTGTTTTTT.

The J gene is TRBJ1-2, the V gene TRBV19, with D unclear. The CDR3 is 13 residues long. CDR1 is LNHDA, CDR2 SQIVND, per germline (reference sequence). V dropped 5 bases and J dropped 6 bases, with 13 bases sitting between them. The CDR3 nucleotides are TGTGCCAGTAGTGAACGAGGGTTGGATGGCTACACCTTC. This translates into CASSERGLDGYTF.

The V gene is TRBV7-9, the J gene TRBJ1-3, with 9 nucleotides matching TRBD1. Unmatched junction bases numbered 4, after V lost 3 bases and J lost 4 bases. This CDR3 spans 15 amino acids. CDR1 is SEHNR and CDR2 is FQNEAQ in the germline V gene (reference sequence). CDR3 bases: TGTGCCAGCAGCTTGGGACAGGGTGTAGGAAACACCATATATTTT. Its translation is CASSLGQGVGNTIYF. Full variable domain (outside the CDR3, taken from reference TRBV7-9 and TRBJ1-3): DTGVSQNPRHKITKRGQNVTFRCDPISEHNRLYWYRQTLGQGPEFLTYFQNEAQLEKSRLLSDRFSAERPKGSFSTLEIQRTEQGDSAMYLCASSLGQGVGNTIYFGEGSWLTVV.

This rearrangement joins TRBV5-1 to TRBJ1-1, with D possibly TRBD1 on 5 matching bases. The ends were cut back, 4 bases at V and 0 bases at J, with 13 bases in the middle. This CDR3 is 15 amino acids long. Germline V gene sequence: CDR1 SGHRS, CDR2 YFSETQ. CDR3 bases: TGCGCCAGCAGCGTGGGCGGGGACCTGAACACTGAAGCTTTCTTT. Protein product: CASSVGGDLNTEAFF.

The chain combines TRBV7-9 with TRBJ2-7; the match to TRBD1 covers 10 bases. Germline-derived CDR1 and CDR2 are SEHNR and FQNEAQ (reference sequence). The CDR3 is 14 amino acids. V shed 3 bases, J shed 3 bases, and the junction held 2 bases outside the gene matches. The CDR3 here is CASSFGTGVYEQYF. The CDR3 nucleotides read TGTGCCAGCAGCTTCGGGACAGGGGTCTACGAGCAGTACTTC.

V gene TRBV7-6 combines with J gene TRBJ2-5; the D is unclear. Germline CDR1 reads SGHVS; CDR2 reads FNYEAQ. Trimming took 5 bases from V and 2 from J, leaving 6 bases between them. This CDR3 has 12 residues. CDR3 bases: TGTGCCAGCAGCCACAGACAAGAGACCCAGTACTTC. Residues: CASSHRQETQYF.

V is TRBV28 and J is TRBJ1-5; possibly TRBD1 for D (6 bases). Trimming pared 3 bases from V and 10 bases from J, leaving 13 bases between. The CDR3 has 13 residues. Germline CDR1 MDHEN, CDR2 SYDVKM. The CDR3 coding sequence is TGTGCCAGCAGTTTCTCGGACAGAGGACCCCAGCATTTT. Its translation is CASSFSDRGPQHF.

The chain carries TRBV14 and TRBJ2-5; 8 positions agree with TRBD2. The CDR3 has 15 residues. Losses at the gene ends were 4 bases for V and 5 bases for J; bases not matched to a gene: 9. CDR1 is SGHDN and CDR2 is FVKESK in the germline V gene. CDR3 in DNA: TGTGCCAGCAGCCCCGAATGGACGGGGGGGGAGACCCAGTACTTC. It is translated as CASSPEWTGGETQYF. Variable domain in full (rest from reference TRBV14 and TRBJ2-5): EAGVTQFPSHSVIEKGQTVTLRCDPISGHDNLYWYRRVMGKEIKFLLHFVKESKQDESGMPNNRFLAERTGGTYSTLKVQPAELEDSGVYFCASSPEWTGGETQYFGPGTRLLVL.

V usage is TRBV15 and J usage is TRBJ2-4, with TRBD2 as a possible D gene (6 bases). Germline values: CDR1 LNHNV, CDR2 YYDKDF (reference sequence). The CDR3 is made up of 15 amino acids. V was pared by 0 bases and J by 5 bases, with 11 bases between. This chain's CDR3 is CATSRDRGTQNIQYF. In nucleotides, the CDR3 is TGTGCCACCAGCAGAGATCGGGGGACCCAAAACATTCAGTACTTC.

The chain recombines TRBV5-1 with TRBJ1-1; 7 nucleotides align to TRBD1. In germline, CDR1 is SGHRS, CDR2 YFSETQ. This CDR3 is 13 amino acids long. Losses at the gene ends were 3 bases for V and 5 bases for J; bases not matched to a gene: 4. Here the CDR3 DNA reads TGCGCCAGCAGCTACTCAGGGGGGACTGAAGCTTTCTTT. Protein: CASSYSGGTEAFF.

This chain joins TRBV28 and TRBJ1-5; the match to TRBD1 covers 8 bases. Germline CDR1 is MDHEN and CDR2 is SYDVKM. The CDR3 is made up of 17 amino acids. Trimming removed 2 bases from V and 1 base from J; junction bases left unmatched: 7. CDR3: CASSLRTGLGSNQPQHF. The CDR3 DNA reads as TGTGCCAGCAGTTTAAGGACAGGGCTAGGGAGCAATCAGCCCCAGCATTTT. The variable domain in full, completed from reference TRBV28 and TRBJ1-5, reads DVKVTQSSRYLVKRTGEKVFLECVQDMDHENMFWYRQDPGLGLRLIYFSYDVKMKEKGDIPEGYSVSREKKERFSLILESASTNQTSMYLCASSLRTGLGSNQPQHFGDGTRLSIL.

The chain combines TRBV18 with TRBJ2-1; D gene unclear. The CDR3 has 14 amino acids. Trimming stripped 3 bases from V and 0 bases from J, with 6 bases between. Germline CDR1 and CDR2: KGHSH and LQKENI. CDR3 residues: CASSPASSYNEQFF. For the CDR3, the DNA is TGTGCCAGCTCACCCGCGAGCTCCTACAATGAGCAGTTCTTC.

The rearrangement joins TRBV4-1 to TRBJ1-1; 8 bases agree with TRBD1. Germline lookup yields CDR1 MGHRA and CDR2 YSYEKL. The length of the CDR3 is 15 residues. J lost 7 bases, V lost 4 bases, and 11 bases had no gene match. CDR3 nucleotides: TGCGCCAGCAGCCCGAAAGGACAGGGAGAGGGTGAAGCTTTCTTT. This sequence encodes CASSPKGQGEGEAFF.

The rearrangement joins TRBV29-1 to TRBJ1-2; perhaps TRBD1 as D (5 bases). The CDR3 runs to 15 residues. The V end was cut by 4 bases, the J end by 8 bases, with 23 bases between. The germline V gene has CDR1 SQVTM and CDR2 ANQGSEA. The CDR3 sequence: CSVGGGVSGVGGYTF. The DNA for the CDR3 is TGCAGCGTTGGAGGAGGTGTGTCGGGGGTTGGCGGCTACACCTTC.

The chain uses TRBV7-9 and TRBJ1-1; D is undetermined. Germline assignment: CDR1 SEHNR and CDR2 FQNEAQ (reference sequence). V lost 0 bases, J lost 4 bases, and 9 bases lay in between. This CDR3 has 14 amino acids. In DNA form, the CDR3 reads TGTGCCAGCAGCTTAGCGTCACAGTCCACTGAAGCTTTCTTT. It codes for CASSLASQSTEAFF. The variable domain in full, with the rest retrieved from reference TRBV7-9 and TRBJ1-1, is DTGVSQNPRHKITKRGQNVTFRCDPISEHNRLYWYRQTLGQGPEFLTYFQNEAQLEKSRLLSDRFSAERPKGSFSTLEIQRTEQGDSAMYLCASSLASQSTEAFFGQGTRLTVV.

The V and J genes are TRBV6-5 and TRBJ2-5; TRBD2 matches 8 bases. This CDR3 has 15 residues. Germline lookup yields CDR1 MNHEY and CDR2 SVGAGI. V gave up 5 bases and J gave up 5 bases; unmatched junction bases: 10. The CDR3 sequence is CASSSRRGAGETQYF. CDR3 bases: TGTGCCAGCAGTAGTCGGCGGGGGGCGGGGGAGACCCAGTACTTC.

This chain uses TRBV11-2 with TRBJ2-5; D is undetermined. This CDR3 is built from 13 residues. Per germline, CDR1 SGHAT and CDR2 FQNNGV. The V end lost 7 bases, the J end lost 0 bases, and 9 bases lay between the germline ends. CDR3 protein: CASIGEYQETQYF. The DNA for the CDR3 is TGTGCCAGCATAGGAGAATACCAAGAGACCCAGTACTTC.

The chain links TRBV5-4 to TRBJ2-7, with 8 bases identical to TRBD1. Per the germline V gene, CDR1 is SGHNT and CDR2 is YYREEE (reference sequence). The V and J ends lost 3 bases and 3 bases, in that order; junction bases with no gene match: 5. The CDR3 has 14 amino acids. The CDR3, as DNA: TGTGCCAGCAGCTCCGGACAGGGTAACTACGAGCAGTACTTC. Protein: CASSSGQGNYEQYF. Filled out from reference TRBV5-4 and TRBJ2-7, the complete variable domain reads ETGVTQSPTHLIKTRGQQVTLRCSSQSGHNTVSWYQQALGQGPQFIFQYYREEENGRGNFPPRFSGLQFPNYSSELNVNALELDDSALYLCASSSGQGNYEQYFGPGTRLTVT.

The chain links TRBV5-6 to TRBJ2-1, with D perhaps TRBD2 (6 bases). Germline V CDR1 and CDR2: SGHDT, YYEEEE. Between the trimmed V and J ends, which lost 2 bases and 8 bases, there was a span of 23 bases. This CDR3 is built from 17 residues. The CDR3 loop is CASSLSSRSGVFYEQFF. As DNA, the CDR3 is TGTGCCAGCAGCTTATCATCACGGTCGGGGGTATTTTATGAGCAGTTCTTC.

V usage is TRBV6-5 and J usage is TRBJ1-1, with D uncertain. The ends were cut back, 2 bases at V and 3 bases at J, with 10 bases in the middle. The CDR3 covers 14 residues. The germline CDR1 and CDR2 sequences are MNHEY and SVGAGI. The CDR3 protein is CASSYRSRDTEAFF. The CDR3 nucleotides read TGTGCCAGCAGTTACCGCTCGAGGGACACTGAAGCTTTCTTT.

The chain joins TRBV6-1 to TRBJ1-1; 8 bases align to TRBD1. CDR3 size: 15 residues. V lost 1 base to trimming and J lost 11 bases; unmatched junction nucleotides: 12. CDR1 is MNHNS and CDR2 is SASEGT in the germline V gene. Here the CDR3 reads CASSEGWFGQGAAFF. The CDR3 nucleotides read TGTGCCAGCAGTGAAGGTTGGTTTGGACAGGGTGCGGCTTTCTTT.

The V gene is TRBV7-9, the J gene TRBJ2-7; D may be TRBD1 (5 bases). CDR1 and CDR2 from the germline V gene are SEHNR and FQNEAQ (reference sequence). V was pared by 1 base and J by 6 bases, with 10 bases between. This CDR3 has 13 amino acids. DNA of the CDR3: TGTGCCAGCAGCTTAGTTCAGGGATCCGAGCAGTACTTC. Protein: CASSLVQGSEQYF. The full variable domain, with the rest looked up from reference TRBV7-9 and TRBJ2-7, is DTGVSQNPRHKITKRGQNVTFRCDPISEHNRLYWYRQTLGQGPEFLTYFQNEAQLEKSRLLSDRFSAERPKGSFSTLEIQRTEQGDSAMYLCASSLVQGSEQYFGPGTRLTVT.

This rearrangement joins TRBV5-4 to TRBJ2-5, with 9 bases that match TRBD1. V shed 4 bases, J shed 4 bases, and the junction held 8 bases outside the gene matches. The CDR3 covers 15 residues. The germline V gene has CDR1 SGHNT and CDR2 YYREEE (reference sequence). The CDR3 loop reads CASSREQGALETQYF. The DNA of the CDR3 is TGTGCCAGCAGCAGGGAACAGGGGGCCTTAGAGACCCAGTACTTC.

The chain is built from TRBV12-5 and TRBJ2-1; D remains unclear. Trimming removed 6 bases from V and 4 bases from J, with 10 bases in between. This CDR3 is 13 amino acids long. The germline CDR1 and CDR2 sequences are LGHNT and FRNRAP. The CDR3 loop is CASGPDKYNEQFF. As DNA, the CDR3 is TGTGCTAGTGGACCTGACAAATACAATGAGCAGTTCTTC.

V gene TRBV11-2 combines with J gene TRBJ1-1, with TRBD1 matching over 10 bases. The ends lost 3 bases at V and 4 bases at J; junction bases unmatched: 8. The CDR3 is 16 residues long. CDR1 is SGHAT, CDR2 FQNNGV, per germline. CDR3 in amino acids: CASSFLLGQGGTEAFF. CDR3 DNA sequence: TGTGCCAGCAGCTTTCTCCTAGGACAGGGGGGCACTGAAGCTTTCTTT.

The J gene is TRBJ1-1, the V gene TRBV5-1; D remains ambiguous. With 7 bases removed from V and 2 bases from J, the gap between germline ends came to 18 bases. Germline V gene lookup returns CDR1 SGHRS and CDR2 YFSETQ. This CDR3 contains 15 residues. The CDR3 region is CASRSGRTENTEAFF. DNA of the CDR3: TGCGCCAGCCGGAGCGGAAGGACGGAAAACACTGAAGCTTTCTTT.

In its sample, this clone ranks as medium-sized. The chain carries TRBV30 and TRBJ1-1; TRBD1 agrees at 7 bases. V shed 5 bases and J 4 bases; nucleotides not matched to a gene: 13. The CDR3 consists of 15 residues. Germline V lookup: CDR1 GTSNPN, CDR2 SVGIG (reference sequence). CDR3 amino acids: CAWDEQGKVATEAFF. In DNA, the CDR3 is TGTGCCTGGGATGAACAGGGGAAGGTTGCCACTGAAGCTTTCTTT.

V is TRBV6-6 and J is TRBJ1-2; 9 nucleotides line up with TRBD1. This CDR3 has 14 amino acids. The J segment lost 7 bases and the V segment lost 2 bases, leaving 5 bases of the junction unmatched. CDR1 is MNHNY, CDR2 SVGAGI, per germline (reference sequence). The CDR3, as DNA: TGTGCCAGCAGTTACGGACAGGGGCTTAGTGGCTACACCTTC. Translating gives CASSYGQGLSGYTF.